This T cell receptor (beta chain) was recorded in a study of human T cells and chemical hapten exposure. The sample holds many counts of this clonotype. The library tagged each cDNA molecule with unique molecular identifiers. TCRdb itself ran the RACE reads through MiXCR, one entry per CDR3 protein. The data hold approximately 71,000 distinct CDR3 sequences, with 11% observed a single time. CDR1 SGHRS and CDR2 YFSETQ come from the germline V gene. This CDR3 has 13 amino acids. The V end lost 5 bases, the J end lost 1 base, and 10 bases lay between the germline ends. The time point was: patch test 3, about 24 weeks after DPC sensitization. Sample treatment: therapeutic diphenylcyclopropenone sensitization with weekly scalp DPC.

The rearrangement joins TRBV5-1 to TRBJ2-7, with unresolved D. The sequences come from whole blood, collected in connection with sensitization to the hapten diphenylcyclopropenone (DPC). The receptor's source is a woman aged 45 to 65 with alopecia areata. Some clones in this sample may be carry-over from other donors' samples. The CDR3 coding sequence is TGCGCCAGCAGGACGGACGGGTCCTACGAGCAGTACTTC. This translates into CASRTDGSYEQYF.